This is a list of T cell receptor beta chains from one sample in a study of cytomegalovirus exposure and HLA in healthy donors. The data were produced by immunoSEQ multiplex PCR, yet TCRdb's version contains in-frame clones alone and is incomplete. The table records some 140,000 clones, about three quarters of them present only once. The sequenced material came from PBMCs. The receptors come from a woman in her thirties or forties in good health and CMV-seronegative. CDR3s include the opening cysteine and the closing phenylalanine or tryptophan. The D gene is left open where the match is weak. Expanded clones get a size class; other rows say once, few or many, or leave the size out.

j_gene: TRBJ2-7
abundance: -
len: 14
v_gene: TRBV11-1
d_gene: -
CDR3nt: TGTGCCAGCAGCCCCAGGGCGACCACCTACGAGCAGTACTTC
CDR3aa: CASSPRATTYEQYF

j_gene: TRBJ2-5
abundance: -
len: 15
v_gene: TRBV5-1
d_gene: -
CDR3nt: TGCGCCAGCAGCTTCATGGGGGGGCCCCAAGAGACCCAGTACTTC
CDR3aa: CASSFMGGPQETQYF

j_gene: TRBJ1-1
abundance: -
len: 19
v_gene: TRBV5-1
d_gene: -
CDR3nt: TGCGCCAGCAGCTTGGTAGGTCTCAGGGCTCTTCAGGGAACACCTGAAGCTTTCTTT
CDR3aa: CASSLVGLRALQGTPEAFF

j_gene: TRBJ1-5
abundance: few
len: 15
v_gene: TRBV2
d_gene: TRBD1
CDR3nt: TGTGCCAGCAGCAACAGGGGATGGGGCAATCAGCCCCAGCATTTT
CDR3aa: CASSNRGWGNQPQHF

j_gene: TRBJ1-5
abundance: -
len: 16
v_gene: TRBV28
d_gene: -
CDR3nt: TGTGCCAGCAGTCCCTTATCTAAATATAGCAATCAGCCCCAGCATTTT
CDR3aa: CASSPLSKYSNQPQHF

j_gene: TRBJ1-5
abundance: -
len: 15
v_gene: TRBV7-9
d_gene: -
CDR3nt: TGTGCCAGCAGCTTAGACGGACAGAACAATCAGCCCCAGCATTTT
CDR3aa: CASSLDGQNNQPQHF

j_gene: TRBJ1-1
abundance: -
len: 14
v_gene: TRBV5-6
d_gene: TRBD1
CDR3nt: TGTGCCAGCAGCCAGTACAGGGGAAGCACTGAAGCTTTCTTT
CDR3aa: CASSQYRGSTEAFF

j_gene: TRBJ2-3
abundance: -
len: 16
v_gene: TRBV7-2
d_gene: TRBD2
CDR3nt: TGTGCCAGCAGCTTAGGGTTAGCGGGGGGGGCAGATACGCAGTATTTT
CDR3aa: CASSLGLAGGADTQYF

j_gene: TRBJ2-3
abundance: -
len: 18
v_gene: TRBV5-1
d_gene: TRBD2
CDR3nt: TGCGCCAGCAGCTTGGGGGGACTAGCGGGGGGAAACACAGATACGCAGTATTTT
CDR3aa: CASSLGGLAGGNTDTQYF

j_gene: TRBJ1-1
abundance: -
len: 15
v_gene: TRBV11-1
d_gene: TRBD1
CDR3nt: TGTGCCAGCAGCCAACCGGGACAGATAGACACTGAAGCTTTCTTT
CDR3aa: CASSQPGQIDTEAFF

j_gene: TRBJ2-5
abundance: -
len: 18
v_gene: TRBV7-9
d_gene: TRBD2
CDR3nt: TGTGCCAGCAGCTTATCCGTTTCGGGGGGGGCGTTCCAAGAGACCCAGTACTTC
CDR3aa: CASSLSVSGGAFQETQYF

j_gene: TRBJ1-2
abundance: -
len: 14
v_gene: TRBV9
d_gene: TRBD1
CDR3nt: TGTGCCAGCAGCGCGGGACAGGGGGTCTATGGCTACACCTTC
CDR3aa: CASSAGQGVYGYTF

j_gene: TRBJ1-2
abundance: -
len: 15
v_gene: TRBV27
d_gene: TRBD1
CDR3nt: TGTGCCAGCAGTTTTTCCGGGACAGGGGGTGTAGGCTACACCTTC
CDR3aa: CASSFSGTGGVGYTF

j_gene: TRBJ1-2
abundance: -
len: 19
v_gene: TRBV15
d_gene: TRBD1
CDR3nt: TGTGCCACCAGCAGAGACGGGAAAAACCCGGACAGGGGCAACTATGGCTACACCTTC
CDR3aa: CATSRDGKNPDRGNYGYTF

j_gene: TRBJ1-1
abundance: -
len: 15
v_gene: TRBV5-1
d_gene: TRBD1
CDR3nt: TGCGCCAGCAGCTCGGGACAGACACTTAGGTCTGAAGCTTTCTTT
CDR3aa: CASSSGQTLRSEAFF

j_gene: TRBJ2-2
abundance: -
len: 16
v_gene: TRBV5-8
d_gene: TRBD1
CDR3nt: TGTGCCAGCAGCTGGGGGACAGGGGGCTTGTCCGGGGAGCTGTTTTTT
CDR3aa: CASSWGTGGLSGELFF

j_gene: TRBJ2-1
abundance: -
len: 16
v_gene: TRBV2
d_gene: TRBD1
CDR3nt: TGTGCCAGCAGTGATGAGGCAGGGGGCGGTTACAATGAGCAGTTCTTC
CDR3aa: CASSDEAGGGYNEQFF

j_gene: TRBJ2-5
abundance: -
len: 14
v_gene: TRBV2
d_gene: TRBD2
CDR3nt: TGTGCCACCACAGCGGGGGGCCACCAAGAGACCCAGTACTTC
CDR3aa: CATTAGGHQETQYF

j_gene: TRBJ2-3
abundance: -
len: 16
v_gene: TRBV7-6
d_gene: TRBD2
CDR3nt: TGTGCCAGCAGCTTAGGGGGCGGGGGGGCCGCAGATACGCAGTATTTT
CDR3aa: CASSLGGGGAADTQYF

j_gene: TRBJ1-1
abundance: few
len: 13
v_gene: TRBV14
d_gene: -
CDR3nt: TGTGCCAGCAGCACTACACCAAACACTGAAGCTTTCTTT
CDR3aa: CASSTTPNTEAFF

j_gene: TRBJ1-4
abundance: few
len: 15
v_gene: TRBV5-1
d_gene: TRBD1
CDR3nt: TGCGCCAGCAGCCCCACCGGGACAGGGGAAGAAAAACTGTTTTTT
CDR3aa: CASSPTGTGEEKLFF

j_gene: TRBJ1-1
abundance: -
len: 15
v_gene: TRBV6-6
d_gene: -
CDR3nt: TGTGCCAGCAGTCATAGGGGTTCAGGGGACACTGAAGCTTTCTTT
CDR3aa: CASSHRGSGDTEAFF

j_gene: TRBJ2-1
abundance: -
len: 16
v_gene: TRBV2
d_gene: TRBD2
CDR3nt: TGTGCCAGCAGTGAAAGGACTAGCGGGACCTACAATGAGCAGTTCTTC
CDR3aa: CASSERTSGTYNEQFF

j_gene: TRBJ2-3
abundance: -
len: 17
v_gene: TRBV29-1
d_gene: TRBD2
CDR3nt: TGCAGCGTTGGAGGGCTAGCGGGGGTTACTAGCACAGATACGCAGTATTTT
CDR3aa: CSVGGLAGVTSTDTQYF

j_gene: TRBJ2-1
abundance: -
len: 16
v_gene: TRBV6-1
d_gene: TRBD2
CDR3nt: TGTGCCAGCAGTGCTGGACTAGCGGGGGGGCAAGGTGAGCAGTTCTTC
CDR3aa: CASSAGLAGGQGEQFF

j_gene: TRBJ1-1
abundance: few
len: 14
v_gene: TRBV27
d_gene: TRBD1
CDR3nt: TGTGCCAGCAGTCCCCGACAGGGCGTAGCTGAAGCTTTCTTT
CDR3aa: CASSPRQGVAEAFF

j_gene: TRBJ2-7
abundance: -
len: 17
v_gene: TRBV4-1
d_gene: TRBD1
CDR3nt: TGCGCCAGCAGCCAAGTTTTTGAGACAGGGTATATCTACGAGCAGTACTTC
CDR3aa: CASSQVFETGYIYEQYF

j_gene: TRBJ1-1
abundance: -
len: 16
v_gene: TRBV5-4
d_gene: TRBD1
CDR3nt: TGTGCCAGCAGTCGGGCCCAGGGGGTCTCAAACACTGAAGCTTTCTTT
CDR3aa: CASSRAQGVSNTEAFF

j_gene: TRBJ1-2
abundance: -
len: 14
v_gene: TRBV11-1
d_gene: -
CDR3nt: TGTGCCAGCAGCTTAAACCTACAGGGATCTGGCTACACCTTC
CDR3aa: CASSLNLQGSGYTF

j_gene: TRBJ2-5
abundance: -
len: 15
v_gene: TRBV18
d_gene: -
CDR3nt: TGTGCCAGCTCACCACCTAACAGGGGGGGAGAGACCCAGTACTTC
CDR3aa: CASSPPNRGGETQYF

j_gene: TRBJ1-5
abundance: -
len: 15
v_gene: TRBV7-9
d_gene: TRBD1
CDR3nt: TGTGCCAGCAGCTCCGACAGGGAAAGCAATCAGCCCCAGCATTTT
CDR3aa: CASSSDRESNQPQHF

j_gene: TRBJ1-1
abundance: few
len: 14
v_gene: TRBV6-1
d_gene: TRBD1
CDR3nt: TGTGCCAGCAGTGTCAGACAGGGAGGCACTGAAGCTTTCTTT
CDR3aa: CASSVRQGGTEAFF